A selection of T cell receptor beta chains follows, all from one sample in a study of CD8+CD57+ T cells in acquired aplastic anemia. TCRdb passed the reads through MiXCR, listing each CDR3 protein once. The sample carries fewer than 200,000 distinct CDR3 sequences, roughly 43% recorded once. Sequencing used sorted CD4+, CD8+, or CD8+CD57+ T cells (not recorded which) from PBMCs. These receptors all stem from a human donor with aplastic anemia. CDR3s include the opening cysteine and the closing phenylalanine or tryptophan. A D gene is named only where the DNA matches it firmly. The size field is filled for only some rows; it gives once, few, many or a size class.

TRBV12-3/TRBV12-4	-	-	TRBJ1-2	CASSQTPGGGYTF	TGTGCCAGCAGCCAGACACCCGGCGGTGGCTACACCTTC
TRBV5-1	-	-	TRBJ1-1	CASSLDSASPQAFF	TGCGCCAGCAGCTTGGACAGCGCCTCCCCACAAGCTTTCTTT
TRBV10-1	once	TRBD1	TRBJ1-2	CARTRQGARYGYTF	TGCGCCAGGACGAGACAGGGGGCGCGGTATGGCTACACCTTC
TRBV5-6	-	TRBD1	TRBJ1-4	CASRLGAGGQGYEKLFF	TGTGCCAGCAGGTTGGGAGCTGGGGGACAGGGTTATGAAAAACTGTTTTTT
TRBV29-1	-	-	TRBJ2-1	CSVVPTTYNEQFF	TGCAGCGTTGTACCGACCACCTACAATGAGCAGTTCTTC
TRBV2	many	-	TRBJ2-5	CASSDGRAYQETQYF	TGTGCCAGCAGTGACGGCAGGGCGTACCAAGAGACCCAGTACTTC
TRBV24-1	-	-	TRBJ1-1	CATSDSGRTNTEAFF	TGTGCCACCAGTGATTCTGGACGGACGAACACTGAAGCTTTCTTT
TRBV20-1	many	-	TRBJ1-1	CSASWGGDTEAFF	TGCAGTGCTAGTTGGGGGGGCGACACTGAAGCTTTCTTT
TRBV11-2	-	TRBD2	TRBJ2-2	CASSVWTSGGAGELFF	TGTGCCAGCAGCGTGTGGACTAGCGGGGGGGCCGGGGAGCTGTTTTTT
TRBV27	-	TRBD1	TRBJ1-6	CASSFAYRGISSNSPLHF	TGTGCCAGCAGTTTTGCGTACAGGGGAATCTCAAGTAATTCACCCCTCCACTTT
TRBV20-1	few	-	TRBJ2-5	CSARVGIGETQYF	TGCAGTGCCCGCGTCGGCATTGGGGAGACCCAGTACTTC
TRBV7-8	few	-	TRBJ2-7	CASSNQYSYEQYF	TGTGCCAGCAGCAACCAGTACAGCTACGAGCAGTACTTC
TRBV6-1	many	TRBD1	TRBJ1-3	CASSRTGAGNTIYF	TGTGCCAGCAGCAGAACAGGGGCTGGAAACACCATATATTTT
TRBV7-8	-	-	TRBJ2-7	CASSEEANRNYEQYF	TGTGCCAGCAGTGAAGAAGCAAACAGAAACTACGAGCAGTACTTC
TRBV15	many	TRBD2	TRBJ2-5	CATSRTGGAGETQYF	TGTGCCACCAGCAGAACCGGGGGGGCCGGGGAGACCCAGTACTTC